What follows are 27 T cell receptor beta chains derived from one specimen sequenced in a study of shared clonotypes between healthy human individuals. The assay was immunoSEQ multiplex PCR, and TCRdb's table has in-frame clones only and misses some. The sample lists about 530,000 clones, approximately 95% occurring once. Sequenced input: naive CD4+ T cells sorted from blood. As to subset: CD45RA+ positively selected. The receptors were gathered from a woman aged 30 to 39 in good health.

The gene calls are TRBV28 and TRBJ2-3; D ambiguous. Trimming took off 8 bases at V and 2 bases at J, with 11 bases between the two ends. The germline V gene encodes CDR1 MDHEN and CDR2 SYDVKM. The CDR3 length is 13 residues. The CDR3 region has the DNA TGTGCCAGCTGTTCGCCGTACACAGATACGCAGTATTTT. Translated: CASCSPYTDTQYF.

This clone was recorded once. The chain joins TRBV15 to TRBJ2-5, with unresolved D. Germline V lookup: CDR1 LNHNV, CDR2 YYDKDF (reference sequence). V was cut by 0 bases and J by 7 bases, with 6 bases left in between. CDR3 size: 12 residues. The CDR3 region is CATSRDRGTQYF. CDR3 DNA: TGTGCCACCAGCAGAGATCGAGGGACCCAGTACTTC.

The chain combines TRBV5-8 with TRBJ2-2, with 12 bases matching TRBD2. V shed 4 bases and J 4 bases; nucleotides not matched to a gene: 17. The CDR3 contains 20 residues. Germline V gene lookup returns CDR1 SGHTS and CDR2 YDEGEE. The CDR3 sequence is CASSLGRGLAGPWGTGELFF. The DNA for the CDR3 is TGTGCCAGCAGCCTCGGTAGGGGACTAGCGGGCCCATGGGGCACCGGGGAGCTGTTTTTT. Combining the CDR3 with reference TRBV5-8 and TRBJ2-2 gives the whole variable domain EAGVTQSPTHLIKTRGQQATLRCSPISGHTSVYWYQQALGLGLQFLLWYDEGEERNRGNFPPRFSGRQFPNYSSELNVNALELEDSALYLCASSLGRGLAGPWGTGELFFGEGSRLTVL.

This chain uses TRBV6-4 with TRBJ1-2; D is ambiguous. V lost 5 bases and J lost 5, with 15 bases in between. In germline, CDR1 is MRHNA, CDR2 SNTAGT. The CDR3 contains 14 residues. This CDR3 reads CASSTDAGGYGYTF. CDR3 sequence (DNA): TGTGCCAGCAGTACTGACGCAGGTGGATATGGCTACACCTTC.

This chain connects TRBV4-1 to TRBJ2-6; D possibly corresponds to TRBD1 (6 bases). V lost 3 bases, J lost 0 bases, and 15 bases lay in between. CDR3 size: 18 residues. Looked up from germline, CDR1 is MGHRA and CDR2 is YSYEKL. The CDR3 region has the DNA TGCGCCAGCAGCCACTTACAGGGCTCAACCTCTGGGGCCAACGTCCTGACTTTC. This translates into CASSHLQGSTSGANVLTF.

This clone was seen more than once but under ten times. The genes are TRBV10-3 and TRBJ1-1; D is uncertain. Trimming took off 6 bases at V and 6 bases at J, with 8 bases between the two ends. CDR1 and CDR2 (germline): ENHRY, SYGVKD. CDR3 length: 11 amino acids. CDR3 residues: CAISRGAEAFF. The CDR3 DNA reads TGTGCCATCAGCAGAGGAGCTGAAGCTTTCTTT.

The V and J genes are TRBV12-5 and TRBJ2-2; 8 nucleotides match TRBD2. The V gene's germline CDR1 is LGHNT and CDR2 FRNRAP. The CDR3 sequence is 18 residues long. The junction had 13 bases not matched to a gene; V was cut back by 1 base and J by 6 bases. For the CDR3, the DNA is TGTGCTAGTGGTTTGGGCCACAAGACTAGCGAGAGTCCCGGGGAGCTGTTTTTT. This sequence encodes CASGLGHKTSESPGELFF. The whole variable domain, remainder taken from reference TRBV12-5 and TRBJ2-2, is DARVTQTPRHKVTEMGQEVTMRCQPILGHNTVFWYRQTMMQGLELLAYFRNRAPLDDSGMPKDRFSAEMPDATLATLKIQPSEPRDSAVYFCASGLGHKTSESPGELFFGEGSRLTVL.

The chain recombines TRBV6-5 with TRBJ2-2, with 8 bases that match TRBD1. This CDR3 has 16 amino acids. Losses at the gene ends were 4 bases for V and 4 bases for J; bases not matched to a gene: 8. Germline V lookup: CDR1 MNHEY, CDR2 SVGAGI. This CDR3 is CASSSKTGVVTGELFF. CDR3 coding DNA: TGTGCCAGCAGTTCCAAGACAGGGGTCGTCACCGGGGAGCTGTTTTTT.

This sequence joins TRBV18 and TRBJ2-7; 10 nucleotides line up with TRBD2. V gave up 2 bases and J gave up 3 bases; unmatched junction bases: 1. There are 14 residues in the CDR3. Germline V gene data show CDR1 as KGHSH and CDR2 as LQKENI. In nucleotides, the CDR3 is TGTGCCAGCTCACCAACTAGCGGGATCTACGAGCAGTACTTC. This sequence encodes CASSPTSGIYEQYF.

The sample holds a few counts of this clone. Other DNA sequences in this sample translate to the same CDR3. This CDR3 reads CASSPPSGSSYEQYF. CDR3 sequence (DNA): TGTGCCAGCTCACCACCAAGCGGGAGTAGTTACGAGCAGTACTTC. This sequence joins TRBV18 and TRBJ2-7; 8 positions agree with TRBD2. Per the germline V gene, CDR1 is KGHSH and CDR2 is LQKENI. This CDR3 has 15 residues. Trimming removed 0 bases from V and 4 bases from J; junction bases left unmatched: 5.

The chain joins TRBV5-1 to TRBJ1-4, with 7 bases lining up with TRBD1. Germline V gene sequence: CDR1 SGHRS, CDR2 YFSETQ. V dropped 1 base and J dropped 6; count of bases not matched to a gene: 6. The CDR3 runs 15 residues. CDR3 sequence reads: CASSLTGAPDEKLFF. The CDR3 DNA reads as TGCGCCAGCAGCTTGACAGGGGCGCCGGATGAAAAACTGTTTTTT.

This chain links TRBV7-2 with TRBJ2-5; D is unclear. The CDR3 covers 15 residues. Trimming shortened V by 5 bases and J by 5 bases, and 18 bases separated the two germline ends. Germline assignment: CDR1 SGHTA and CDR2 FQGNSA. For the CDR3, the DNA is TGTGCCAGCAGCCCTGGCCCCGCACGGGTCGAGACCCAGTACTTC. Its protein is CASSPGPARVETQYF.

The chain links TRBV4-2 to TRBJ2-1, with TRBD2 identical over 8 bases. The CDR3 length is 20 residues. The germline CDR1 and CDR2 sequences are LGHNA and YNFKEQ. The trim removed 3 bases at V and 4 bases at J, leaving 20 bases unmatched. The CDR3: CASSQTAGTRTSGGYNEQFF. The CDR3 DNA reads as TGTGCCAGCAGCCAGACGGCCGGGACTCGAACAAGCGGGGGTTACAATGAGCAGTTCTTC.

This rearrangement joins TRBV7-9 to TRBJ2-7; perhaps TRBD1 as D (6 bases). CDR3 length equals 12 residues. The V end was cut by 5 bases, the J end by 6 bases, with 11 bases between. The V gene's germline CDR1 is SEHNR and CDR2 FQNEAQ (reference sequence). DNA of the CDR3: TGTGCCAGCAGCCACAGGGAAGTCGAGCAGTACTTC. Residues: CASSHREVEQYF.

The V and J genes are TRBV28 and TRBJ1-1; D possibly corresponds to TRBD1 (5 bases). Germline V gives CDR1 MDHEN, CDR2 SYDVKM. The CDR3 consists of 14 residues. With 1 base removed from V and 4 bases from J, the gap between germline ends came to 10 bases. For the CDR3, the DNA is TGTGCCAGCAGTTTATATAGGGGTTCCACTGAAGCTTTCTTT. Translation: CASSLYRGSTEAFF.

The rearrangement links TRBV30 to TRBJ2-3; D is possibly TRBD2 (6 bases). Trimming stripped 7 bases from V and 2 bases from J, with 10 bases between. The CDR3 runs to 12 residues. Germline-derived CDR1 and CDR2 are GTSNPN and SVGIG (reference sequence). The CDR3 loop is CASPGDTDTQYF. In nucleotides, the CDR3 is TGTGCCTCCCCGGGGGACACAGATACGCAGTATTTT.

This clone was detected a few times. The chain employs TRBV2 and TRBJ2-7, with D unresolved. V was pared by 7 bases and J by 0 bases, with 4 bases between. In germline, CDR1 is SNHLY, CDR2 FYNNEI. The CDR3 contains 11 residues. The CDR3 region is CASKVSYEQYF. CDR3 DNA: TGTGCCAGCAAGGTCTCCTACGAGCAGTACTTC. The full variable domain, completed using reference TRBV2 and TRBJ2-7, is EPEVTQTPSHQVTQMGQEVILRCVPISNHLYFYWYRQILGQKVEFLVSFYNNEISEKSEIFDDQFSVERPDGSNFTLKIRSTKLEDSAMYFCASKVSYEQYFGPGTRLTVT.

The V gene is TRBV7-3, the J gene TRBJ2-1; TRBD1 aligns across 8 bases. V gave up 5 bases and J gave up 2 bases; unmatched junction bases: 11. The CDR3 runs 17 residues. Per the germline V gene, CDR1 is SGHTA and CDR2 is FQGTGA. The CDR3 sequence is CASSRIGGQGTYNEQFF. The CDR3 DNA reads TGTGCCAGCAGCCGCATAGGCGGACAGGGCACCTACAATGAGCAGTTCTTC.

The chain couples TRBV6-6 to TRBJ2-2, with a weak D call TRBD1 (5 bases). The CDR3 runs 13 residues. CDR1 and CDR2 from the germline V gene are MNHNY and SVGAGI (reference sequence). V was pared by 6 bases and J by 7 bases, with 12 bases between. CDR3 bases: TGTGCCAGCAGCCTACTCAGGGTCGGGGAGCTGTTTTTT. Translating gives CASSLLRVGELFF.

The rearrangement links TRBV27 to TRBJ1-2; D remains unclear. The germline gives CDR1 MNHEY, CDR2 SMNVEV (reference sequence). The CDR3 is 14 amino acids. The V gene lost 6 bases and the J gene lost 2 bases, with 13 bases spanning the gap. The CDR3 spells CASRIPGDNYGYTF. Here the CDR3 DNA reads TGTGCCAGCAGAATTCCGGGAGACAACTATGGCTACACCTTC.

The chain combines TRBV6-1 with TRBJ2-7; 9 nucleotides match TRBD1. The trim removed 4 bases at V and 6 bases at J, leaving 19 bases unmatched. This CDR3 region has 18 residues. CDR1 and CDR2 (germline): MNHNS, SASEGT. The CDR3 reads CASSVHFGGQGAYREQYF. The CDR3 region has the DNA TGTGCCAGCAGTGTCCACTTTGGGGGACAGGGAGCGTATCGCGAGCAGTACTTC.

This chain uses TRBV6-6 with TRBJ2-5; either TRBD1 or TRBD2 may supply D (6 bases each). V lost 2 bases, J lost 5 bases, and 12 bases lay in between. The CDR3 length is 14 residues. Germline lookup yields CDR1 MNHNY and CDR2 SVGAGI (reference sequence). In DNA, the CDR3 is TGTGCCAGCAGTTACACGGGGGCCAGGGAGACCCAGTACTTC. Protein: CASSYTGARETQYF.

This clone was picked up one time. This chain connects TRBV9 to TRBJ2-1; a possible D gene is TRBD1 (5 bases). The V gene lost 0 bases and the J gene lost 1 base, with 8 bases spanning the gap. The V gene's germline CDR1 is SGDLS and CDR2 YYNGEE. The CDR3 runs 15 residues. CDR3 bases: TGTGCCAGCAGCGTAGGTGGGGCATCCTACAATGAGCAGTTCTTC. This gives the protein CASSVGGASYNEQFF. The full variable domain, with the rest looked up from reference TRBV9 and TRBJ2-1, is DSGVTQTPKHLITATGQRVTLRCSPRSGDLSVYWYQQSLDQGLQFLIQYYNGEERAKGNILERFSAQQFPDLHSELNLSSLELGDSALYFCASSVGGASYNEQFFGPGTRLTVL.

The CDR3 loop reads CASSRLPDSLGYNEQFF. For the CDR3, the DNA is TGTGCCAGTAGCCGCCTACCCGACAGTTTAGGGTACAATGAGCAGTTCTTC. V and J are TRBV19 and TRBJ2-1, with a tentative D call TRBD1 (5 bases). The germline V gene has CDR1 LNHDA and CDR2 SQIVND (reference sequence). Trimming took 6 bases from V and 4 from J, leaving 22 bases between them. This CDR3 spans 17 amino acids.

J is TRBJ2-3 and V is TRBV4-1; D is unclear. The CDR3 is 14 amino acids. Trimming shortened V by 5 bases and J by 4 bases, and 13 bases separated the two germline ends. From germline, CDR1 is MGHRA and CDR2 YSYEKL. For the CDR3, the DNA is TGCGCCAGCAGCGAAGTCGTGGTTTCAGATACGCAGTATTTT. As protein: CASSEVVVSDTQYF.

The chain links TRBV23-1 to TRBJ1-1; D uncertain. TRBV23-1 is sorted into the ORF group, with uncertain function. Trimming took 6 bases from V and 4 from J, leaving 12 bases between them. The CDR3 totals 13 residues. The CDR3 loop is CASSQTLITEAFF. In DNA form, the CDR3 reads TGCGCCAGCAGCCAGACACTTATCACTGAAGCTTTCTTT.

This clone has just a few counts. The V gene is TRBV2, the J gene TRBJ1-5, with D possibly being TRBD1 (5 bases). Trimming removed 4 bases from V and 6 bases from J, with 16 bases in between. CDR1 SNHLY and CDR2 FYNNEI come from the germline V gene. This CDR3 contains 15 residues. CDR3 sequence: CASSAADYQGQPQHF. DNA for the CDR3: TGTGCCAGCAGTGCGGCTGACTATCAGGGTCAGCCCCAGCATTTT.